This T cell receptor beta chain came from a study of identical twins (dated by TCRdb to 2016 to 2017). Some background on the complete study: To test whether fetal clonotypes persist, this study deep-sequenced TCR alpha and beta repertoires from monozygotic twins, from unrelated adults of various ages, and from cord blood. To rule out contamination, the twin experiments were replicated at different times with different library preparation protocols. General findings and caveats noted by the study authors: In monozygotic twins, out-of-frame TCR alpha sharing was systematically underestimated by recombination models, although the models agreed with sharing between unrelated individuals. Conclusions relied on cross-sectional statistical analysis, since the same donors could not be followed over many years. Out-of-frame TCR alpha sequences shared between twins showed an excess of low generation-probability sequences compared with coincidental sharing between unrelated individuals. Fewer insertions were carried by abundant cord blood beta clonotypes, a similar but weaker trend appeared in young adult naive repertoires, and no such trend appeared in memory repertoires. Zero-insertion analyses could be partly confounded by invariant T cells such as MAIT and iNKT, although diverse VJ usage argued against such confounding for most clonotypes. The excess sharing between twins in beta out-of-frame sequences was weaker because fewer shared sequences reduced the signal-to-noise ratio.

Libraries came from 5' RACE. The sequencer listed for this sample is Illumina HiSeq 2000. A universal primer binding site was added through template switching, and the final cDNA carried a unique molecular identifier so that TCR cDNA molecules could be counted accurately. Specific primers in the conserved constant-segment region were used to synthesize first-strand cDNA for the TCR alpha and beta chains. To control for contamination, every cDNA library carried two barcodes: a SMART-Mk sample barcode plus Illumina barcodes. Two successive PCR steps introduced TruSeq adapter sequences along with Illumina sample barcodes. The Illumina HiSeq platform was used with custom primers to sequence TCR alpha and beta cDNA libraries. Concerning the study's data processing: Raw reads were processed with MiGEC to extract unique molecular identifiers, and MiXCR was used to determine CDR3 positions. Recombination models were inferred per individual with the repgenHMM and IGoR tools using an EM algorithm. Shared clonotypes were analyzed with the tcR package in R, and sharing was normalized by the product of cloneset sizes. To study raw recombination without the effects of thymic and clonal selection, out-of-frame nonproductive sequences were analyzed. TCRdb itself trimmed the public reads at Q25 with fastp, ran MiXCR and retained productive beta chains. Identical CDR3 proteins give one entry, which carries the most common genes and DNA. These V and J calls derive from TCRdb rather than the authors' analysis. This sample is represented by 200,000 to 300,000 distinct CDR3 sequences; 5.5% to 8% of them were singletons. Under 4% of the sample belongs to the ten largest clones.

With respect to this clonotype: The clone's antigen remains unknown. No clone much larger than this one lies a single base away; base qualities are absent.

Every donor was a healthy Caucasian. Three pairs of female monozygotic twins, all aged roughly 18 to 29 years, made up the twin cohort. Miltenyi CD45RO+ enrichment and human naive T-cell isolation kits were used to isolate memory (CD45RO+) and naive T cells from PBMC. CDR1 LGHDT and CDR2 YNNKEL are derived from the germline V gene (reference sequence). There are 16 amino acids in the CDR3, from cysteine to phenylalanine inclusive. Just the 48-base CDR3 DNA is kept, in frame starting at base 1. V lost 3 bases and J lost 5 bases, and the count of bases not matched to a germline gene is 8. The sample was also reused in another study, on yellow fever vaccine responses in identical twins. The second paper states: According to the authors, the vaccine-induced T cell response in identical twins seemed to be partly convergent and partly specific to each individual. In identical twins, the study followed T cell clones that responded to the vaccine with precision.

This TCR was recovered from a woman aged 18-29 years in good health. The rearranged chain carries TRBV3-1 and TRBJ2-3; 10 junctional bases match TRBD2. Sequenced sample: memory (CD45RO+) T cells sorted from blood. The cell subset or site label, read with the paper, signifies: CD45RO+ enriched T cells. The sequenced DNA: TGTGCCAGCAGCCAGCCCGGGACTAGCGTCAGAGATACGCAGTATTTT. The translation is CASSQPGTSVRDTQYF.